A selection of T cell receptor beta chains follows, all from one sample in a study of OX40 agonist ivuxolimab in advanced cancers. The assay was immunoSEQ multiplex PCR, and TCRdb's table has in-frame clones only and misses some. The sample consists of some 86,000 clones, about 90% of them appearing once. This specimen was CD4+ or CD8+ T cells sorted from blood, taken in a trial of the OX40 agonist ivuxolimab. The receptors derive from an adult with an advanced solid tumor such as melanoma, head and neck, liver or kidney cancer. Each CDR3 is given without its conserved first and last residue. A D gene is named only where the DNA matches it firmly.

V gene,J gene,D gene,CDR3 length,CDR3 protein
TRBV5-1,TRBJ2-1,TRBD2,15,ASSGGLAGGPVGEQF
TRBV6-5,TRBJ2-7,NA,9,ASSNEYEQY
TRBV9,TRBJ2-1,NA,12,ASSSSGEWNEQF
TRBV7-3,TRBJ2-2,NA,11,ARFAAGTGELF
TRBV30,TRBJ1-1,NA,12,ARSPSGAMTEAF
TRBV4-1,TRBJ1-5,NA,15,ASSQANMGTYSGPQH
TRBV13,TRBJ1-1,NA,12,ASSLGTEDTEAF
TRBV11-1,TRBJ1-1,NA,10,ASRPAPTEAF
TRBV4-2,TRBJ2-3,NA,15,ASSFAGGLASQDTQY
TRBV9,TRBJ2-7,NA,10,ASSPGVGFQY
TRBV19,TRBJ1-1,TRBD1,15,ASSTPRGTGLNTEAF
TRBV11-3,TRBJ2-1,TRBD2,13,ASSPSGTTYNEQF
TRBV2,TRBJ2-7,NA,11,ASIEDWDREQY
TRBV9,TRBJ1-1,NA,13,ASSVAGGLNTEAF
TRBV29-1,TRBJ1-3,NA,11,SVGGLSGNTIY
TRBV10-2,TRBJ1-5,NA,12,ASSEGYSNQPQH
TRBV4-1,TRBJ2-1,TRBD2,13,ASSQDWGRGDEQF
TRBV7-9,TRBJ2-5,TRBD1,11,ASSATGGETQY
TRBV9,TRBJ2-7,TRBD1,12,ASSLGQGGYEQY
TRBV28,TRBJ2-7,TRBD1,14,ASSSWTGSSSYEQY
TRBV2,TRBJ1-5,TRBD1,13,ASSRQGLGNQPQH
TRBV5-4,TRBJ2-7,NA,13,ASSPVEGLAYEQY
TRBV14,TRBJ2-7,NA,9,ASSHGYEQY
TRBV7-9,TRBJ2-7,NA,12,ASSSRDTSYEQY
TRBV2,TRBJ2-1,NA,9,ASSPINEQF
TRBV29-1,TRBJ2-7,TRBD1,11,SVGAGGTYEQY
TRBV28,TRBJ2-2,TRBD1,15,ASRTGGQGVVTGELF
TRBV28,TRBJ2-7,TRBD1,14,ASSFHLTGGSYEQY
TRBV4-1,TRBJ1-4,TRBD1,12,ASSQGDREEKLF
TRBV19,TRBJ1-4,NA,12,ASSIDRPNEKLF
TRBV16,TRBJ1-5,NA,13,ASSQSQVRNQPQH
TRBV10-2,TRBJ2-7,TRBD2,11,ASRTGGPDEQY
TRBV27,TRBJ2-5,NA,12,ASRPVGYQETQY
TRBV11-3,TRBJ2-7,NA,13,ASSLDGRDRYEQY
TRBV9,TRBJ1-1,NA,12,ASSAIRGDTEAF
TRBV6-6,TRBJ2-7,NA,13,ASRTASTLAYEQY